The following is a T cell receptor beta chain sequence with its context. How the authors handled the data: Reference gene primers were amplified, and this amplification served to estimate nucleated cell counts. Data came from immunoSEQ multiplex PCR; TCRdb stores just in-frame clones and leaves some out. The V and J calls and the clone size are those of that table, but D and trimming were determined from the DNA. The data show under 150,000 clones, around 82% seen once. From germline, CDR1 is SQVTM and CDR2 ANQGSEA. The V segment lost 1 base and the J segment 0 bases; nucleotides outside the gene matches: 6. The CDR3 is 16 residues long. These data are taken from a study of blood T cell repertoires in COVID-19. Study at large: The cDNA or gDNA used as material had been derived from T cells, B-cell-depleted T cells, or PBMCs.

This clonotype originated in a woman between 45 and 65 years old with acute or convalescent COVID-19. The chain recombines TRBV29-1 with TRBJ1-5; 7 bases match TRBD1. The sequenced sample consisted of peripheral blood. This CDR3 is CSVEGGQLYSNQPQHF. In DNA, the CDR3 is TGCAGCGTTGAAGGGGGACAGCTTTATAGCAATCAGCCCCAGCATTTT. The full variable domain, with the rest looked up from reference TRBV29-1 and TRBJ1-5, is SAVISQKPSRDICQRGTSLTIQCQVDSQVTMMFWYRQQPGQSLTLIATANQGSEATYESGFVIDKFPISRPNLTFSTLTVSNMSPEDSSIYLCSVEGGQLYSNQPQHFGDGTRLSIL.